Listed here is a single TCR beta chain. The specificity of this receptor is unknown. Per-base quality was not reported, and no clone a single base away is much larger than it. Using the deep immunoSEQ assay, multiplex PCR amplified TCR CDR3 regions from genomic DNA. For each cell subset, the extracted genomic DNA was distributed evenly across all wells of several immunoSEQ 96-well plates, and each plate served as one replicate. Each replicate PCR for sorted subsets received about 180 ng genomic DNA, equal to 28,000 or so T cell genomes. Purified libraries were quantified with a Qubit 3.0 fluorometer, sized on a Bioanalyzer 2100, and re-quantified with the KAPA Library Quantification kit. Every immunoSEQ 96-well plate was sequenced on a separate single-read 150-cycle Illumina NextSeq 550 flow cell. On the study's bioinformatics: Because the immunoSEQ output included only junctional sequences and no quality scores, the filtering could not be the same as the filtering used for full-length reads. Sequences were annotated with PyIR, a Python wrapper for IgBLAST v1.9, using IMGT germline references to assign V/J genes and CDR3. Reads were removed for weak V/J assignments (E-value above 1e-6), missing CDR3, stop codons, out-of-frame junctions, or ambiguous translated residues. V3J clonotypes were defined as sequences sharing an identical inferred V gene, J gene, and CDR3 amino acid sequence. The percentage overlap between two repertoires was calculated by dividing the number of shared unique clonotypes by the size of the smaller repertoire. Richness of each repertoire was evaluated using RTK rarefaction, the Chao1 estimator, and Recon v2.1 estimates of unobserved clonotypes. OLGA was used to compute generation probabilities for all TCRbeta clonotypes that the gDNA method yielded from several donors. The immuneACCESS repertoire file appears here via TCRdb, limited to in-frame rearrangements. These files lack a portion of the clones; in checked studies, under half of the deficit traces to unresolved V genes, and the cause of the others is not known. V, J and clone size are taken as reported in that table, and D and trimming were inferred from the DNA itself. This sample holds around 1.1 million clones; about 80% were observed only once. The leading ten clones occupy 0.61% of the sample.

The sample is drawn from a study of shared clonotypes between healthy human individuals (dated by TCRdb to about 2020). Looking at the study overall: A few men and two women, aged 18 to 49 years, made up the cohort. The study deeply sequenced blood TCR repertoires of about 5 healthy adults to estimate repertoire size and the extent of clonotype sharing between individuals. For each donor, three plates each were used for CD4 naive and CD4 memory, two plates were used for CD8 naive, and one plate was used for CD8 memory. Between about 0.9 and 8.9 billion PBMCs per donor were obtained by leukapheresis. Different laboratories and diverse techniques were used to prepare libraries and sequence TCR repertoires, to increase sequencing depth and limit assay-specific biases.

What the authors observed across the whole study: Naive subsets generally had larger estimated clonotype richness than memory subsets did. Only blood was sampled, and tissue TCR repertoires likely differ from those in blood. Because the study included a small number of donors, the genetic and exposure-history diversity represented was limited. Even with the large sequencing depth, rarefaction of the sorted-subset datasets indicated that sequencing was incomplete. Across a few donors, about 5% of naive CD4, around 3.5% of naive CD8, around 2.5% of memory CD4, and about 0.4% of memory CD8 clonotypes were shared. Clonotypes shared by all four sorted-subset donors showed higher generation probabilities than non-shared clonotypes. Pairwise subsampling indicated that sequencing depth was expected to affect the degree of clonotype sharing among donors.

Compared with germline, V lacks 3 bases and J lacks 3 bases; bases without a gene match: 8. The CDR3 contains 15 residues, cysteine and phenylalanine counted. Only CDR3 DNA is held: 45 bases, read in frame from base 1. Sequences SNHLY (CDR1) and FYNNEI (CDR2) are obtained from the germline V gene. Healthy HIV-negative adults with no recently reported acute infections or vaccinations were included as donors. Only Caucasian adults living in Nashville, Tennessee, USA were represented among the donors. CD4+ T cells were enriched through magnetic negative selection, after which naive cells were positively selected on CD45RA and the remaining negative fraction served as the memory subset. After blood collection by leukapheresis, PBMCs were isolated using Ficoll-Histopaque density gradient centrifugation and then cryopreserved in the vapor phase of liquid nitrogen. Purity and quantity of every magnetically sorted T cell population were checked by analytical flow cytometry. From each sorted fraction, genomic DNA was isolated and quantified by UV absorbance on a Nanodrop 2000c.

This chain is built from TRBV2 and TRBJ2-7; TRBD1 lines up with 7 middle nucleotides. This clonotype was obtained from a man aged 18 to 30 in good health. Some clones in this sample may be carry-over from other donors' samples. The sequenced sample was memory CD4+ T cells from PBMCs. Per the publication, the cell subset or site label means: CD45RA-negative fraction. In nucleotide form, the sequence is TGTGCCAGCAGTGACCCGGGACAGATCATCTACGAGCAGTACTTC. It codes for CASSDPGQIIYEQYF.